The 9 T cell receptor beta chains given below trace back to one sample, sequenced in a study of regulatory T cells in long-lasting Graves disease. According to the study, TCR beta libraries were built with iRepertoire HTBI primers and CDR3-region Arm-PCR. TCRdb re-analysed the multiplex PCR reads in MiXCR, keeping a single row per CDR3 protein. Of under 800,000 distinct CDR3 sequences listed, roughly 15% are singletons. Time point indicated: newly diagnosed GD, antithyroid drugs for less than 3 months. PBMCs were the source of the RNA used for TCR sequencing. The same data also contributed to another study, on T cells in Graves' hyperthyroidism and ophthalmopathy.

The sequencing here drew on peripheral blood mononuclear cells (PBMCs), taken at new diagnosis, from a patient treated with antithyroid drugs. The receptors come from a woman aged 30 to 39 with Graves disease.

The chain is built from TRBV3-1 and TRBJ2-2; D gene uncertain. The V and J ends lost 3 bases and 5 bases respectively, with 10 bases between them. Germline assignment: CDR1 LGHDT and CDR2 YNNKEL (reference sequence). The CDR3 runs 14 residues. CDR3 protein: CASSHGGTTGELFF. CDR3 sequence (DNA): TGTGCCAGCAGCCACGGCGGTACAACCGGGGAGCTGTTTTTT.

This clonotype was found many times. The chain combines TRBV7-8 with TRBJ2-7, with D perhaps assigned TRBD1 or TRBD2 (7 bases each). The CDR3 contains 15 residues. V dropped 5 bases and J dropped 7 bases, with 21 bases sitting between them. Per germline, CDR1 SGHVS and CDR2 FQNEAQ. The CDR3 DNA follows: TGTGCCAGCAGCCCCCAGGGGGGGGCGCCGGGGGAGCAGTACTTC. This translates into CASSPQGGAPGEQYF.

Only a few counts were recorded for this clonotype. The rearrangement joins TRBV9 to TRBJ2-1; 8 bases line up with TRBD2. The V segment lost 2 bases and the J segment 6 bases; nucleotides outside the gene matches: 4. There are 14 residues in the CDR3. Germline V gene sequence: CDR1 SGDLS, CDR2 YYNGEE. The CDR3 DNA follows: TGTGCCAGCAGCGTTTTAGCGGGGCTCAATGAGCAGTTCTTC. Its translation is CASSVLAGLNEQFF.

There are many counts of this clonotype. The chain links TRBV14 to TRBJ2-7, with D perhaps TRBD1 (5 bases). The V gene lost 4 bases and the J gene lost 7 bases, with 14 bases spanning the gap. The CDR3 consists of 13 residues. CDR1 is SGHDN, CDR2 FVKESK, per germline. The CDR3 sequence: CASSPYGAWEQYF. In nucleotides, the CDR3 is TGTGCCAGCAGCCCTTATGGGGCTTGGGAGCAGTACTTC.

This clonotype was seen a single time. The chain links TRBV20-1 to TRBJ2-7; 9 bases are shared with TRBD2. Losses at the gene ends were 3 bases for V and 8 bases for J; bases not matched to a gene: 5. The germline V gene has CDR1 DFQATT and CDR2 SNEGSKA (reference sequence). This CDR3 region has 12 residues. The CDR3 here is CSASSGSVKQYF. The CDR3 nucleotides read TGCAGTGCTAGTAGCGGGAGTGTCAAGCAGTACTTC.

V is TRBV7-9 and J is TRBJ2-4; a possible D gene is TRBD2 (5 bases). The CDR3 is 14 residues long. Germline CDR1 and CDR2: SEHNR and FQNEAQ (reference sequence). Trimming took 5 bases from V and 8 from J, leaving 16 bases between them. CDR3 sequence: CASSPGTGRDIQYF. CDR3 in DNA: TGTGCCAGCAGCCCCGGAACGGGGAGAGACATTCAGTACTTC.

This sequence joins TRBV24-1 and TRBJ2-7, with unresolved D. V lost 4 bases and J 3 bases, leaving 9 bases between the germline ends. Per germline, CDR1 KGHDR and CDR2 SFDVKD. This CDR3 contains 13 residues. CDR3: CATSDPGLYEQYF. The CDR3 DNA reads as TGTGCCACCAGTGACCCGGGCCTCTACGAGCAGTACTTC.

This clonotype has just a few counts. The chain combines TRBV5-4 with TRBJ1-5, with D perhaps matching TRBD1 (5 bases). This CDR3 is built from 17 residues. Germline loops: CDR1 SGHNT, CDR2 YYREEE (reference sequence). The V end was cut by 4 bases, the J end by 6 bases, with 23 bases between. The CDR3 DNA is TGTGCCAGCAGCCTATGGGACCCCGGGAGCATAGTTCAGCCCCAGCATTTT. Residues: CASSLWDPGSIVQPQHF.

This clonotype was seen ten or more times. The chain links TRBV27 to TRBJ2-1, with 8 bases that match TRBD1. There are 15 residues in the CDR3. The V gene's germline CDR1 is MNHEY and CDR2 SMNVEV (reference sequence). Trimming cost V 4 bases and J 8 bases; bases outside gene matches: 10. The CDR3 loop is CASSSLGQGAYEQFF. As DNA, the CDR3 is TGTGCCAGCAGTTCCCTCGGACAGGGAGCATATGAGCAGTTCTTC.